This is a list of T cell receptor beta chains from one sample in a study of cytomegalovirus exposure and HLA in healthy donors. Method: immunoSEQ multiplex PCR; TCRdb's copy keeps in-frame clones and lacks some. The sample carries approximately 150,000 clones, more than 60% recorded once. The source material was PBMCs. The receptors here all came from a woman in her 40s in good health and CMV-seropositive. Each CDR3 is given with its conserved first and last residue. Fields, in order: J gene, V gene, D gene, clone size, CDR3 protein, CDR3 DNA. D genes are given only for firm matches. Only part of the rows carry a size: once, few, many, or a class if the clone is expanded.

TRBJ2-2,TRBV28,-,-,CASRHRLINTGELFF,TGTGCCAGCAGACACAGGTTGATAAACACCGGGGAGCTGTTTTTT
TRBJ1-1,TRBV25-1,-,few,CASSESVGGTEAFF,TGTGCCAGCAGTGAATCCGTAGGGGGAACTGAAGCTTTCTTT
TRBJ2-7,TRBV7-8,-,-,CASSLRGEQYF,TGTGCCAGCAGCCTTAGGGGCGAGCAGTACTTC
TRBJ1-1,TRBV25-1,TRBD1,-,CASSEWGQKNTEAFF,TGTGCCAGCAGTGAGTGGGGACAGAAGAACACTGAAGCTTTCTTT
TRBJ1-2,TRBV18,TRBD1,-,CASSPAGQGRNGYTF,TGTGCCAGCTCACCTGCGGGACAGGGGAGGAACGGCTACACCTTC
TRBJ2-7,TRBV6-1,TRBD1,-,CASRTGQGVPYEQYF,TGTGCCAGCAGAACGGGACAGGGAGTTCCCTACGAGCAGTACTTC
TRBJ1-3,TRBV5-1,-,-,CASRDTTQGAGNTIYF,TGCGCCAGCCGTGACACCACTCAGGGTGCTGGAAACACCATATATTTT
TRBJ2-3,TRBV27,-,-,CASTHFGRATDTQYF,TGTGCCAGCACACATTTCGGGAGAGCCACAGATACGCAGTATTTT
TRBJ2-2,TRBV27,TRBD2,-,CASSAPTSGGPYTGELFF,TGTGCCAGCAGTGCCCCCACTAGCGGGGGGCCCTACACCGGGGAGCTGTTTTTT
TRBJ1-2,TRBV6-5,TRBD1,once,CASRGTGRYGYTF,TGTGCCAGCAGGGGGACAGGGAGGTATGGCTACACCTTC
TRBJ2-1,TRBV5-1,-,-,CASSSAGAGALNEQFF,TGCGCCAGCAGCTCCGCGGGCGCGGGGGCGCTCAATGAGCAGTTCTTC
TRBJ2-7,TRBV28,TRBD2,-,CASKKGLTSGVTEQYF,TGTGCCAGCAAAAAGGGCCTTACTAGCGGGGTTACCGAGCAGTACTTC
TRBJ1-1,TRBV21-1,-,-,CASSKARGREKIMNTEAFF,TGTGCCAGCAGCAAAGCGCGGGGGAGGGAGAAAATAATGAACACTGAAGCTTTCTTT
TRBJ1-5,TRBV4-2,TRBD1,-,CASSQEGTGLEQPQHF,TGTGCCAGCAGCCAGGAAGGGACAGGCCTTGAGCAGCCCCAGCATTTT
TRBJ1-2,TRBV7-2,TRBD1,-,CASGGQGFNYGYTF,TGTGCCAGCGGCGGACAGGGATTTAACTATGGCTACACCTTC
TRBJ2-7,TRBV18,-,-,CASSPPGSYEQYF,TGTGCCAGCTCACCCCCAGGTTCCTACGAGCAGTACTTC
TRBJ2-1,TRBV5-6,-,-,CASSLAGTGNNEQFF,TGTGCCAGCAGCTTGGCCGGGACTGGTAACAATGAGCAGTTCTTC
TRBJ2-5,TRBV6-6,-,-,CASSNKETQYF,TGTGCCAGCAGTAACAAGGAGACCCAGTACTTC
TRBJ2-1,TRBV6-4,TRBD2,few,CASSEDGGGDLGEQFF,TGTGCCAGCAGTGAAGACGGCGGGGGTGACCTTGGAGAGCAGTTCTTC
TRBJ2-2,TRBV7-2,TRBD2,-,CASSQLAGVTGELFF,TGTGCCAGCAGCCAACTAGCGGGGGTCACCGGGGAGCTGTTTTTT
TRBJ1-1,TRBV7-9,-,-,CASTSDRRNTEAFF,TGTGCCAGCACCTCCGACAGGAGGAACACTGAAGCTTTCTTT
TRBJ1-5,TRBV28,TRBD1,-,CASSLTSGGNQPQHF,TGTGCCAGCAGTTTAACCTCAGGGGGGAATCAGCCCCAGCATTTT
TRBJ1-2,TRBV5-4,-,-,CASSLNWGGAVF,TGTGCCAGCAGCCTCAATTGGGGGGGGGCAGTTTTC
TRBJ2-1,TRBV4-2,-,-,CASSQDLQAASYNEQFF,TGTGCCAGCAGCCAAGATCTTCAGGCAGCTTCCTACAATGAGCAGTTCTTC
TRBJ2-2,TRBV15,TRBD2,-,CATSRTSGGPRTGELFF,TGTGCCACCAGCAGGACTAGCGGGGGGCCACGCACCGGGGAGCTGTTTTTT
TRBJ1-1,TRBV2,TRBD1,few,CASKGGTGGVRTVNTEAFF,TGTGCCAGCAAGGGGGGCACAGGGGGCGTCCGTACCGTGAACACTGAAGCTTTCTTT
TRBJ2-1,TRBV7-9,TRBD2,-,CASSSGLAHNEQFF,TGTGCCAGCAGCTCGGGACTAGCACACAATGAGCAGTTCTTC
TRBJ2-7,TRBV7-9,-,-,CATGTSSSYEQYF,TGTGCCACTGGGACATCTAGCTCCTACGAGCAGTACTTC
TRBJ2-5,TRBV2,TRBD2,-,CASGTSGRQETQYF,TGTGCCAGCGGGACTAGCGGGAGACAAGAGACCCAGTACTTC
TRBJ2-7,TRBV30,-,-,CAWSGSAYEQYF,TGTGCCTGGTCGGGTTCGGCCTACGAGCAGTACTTC
TRBJ2-1,TRBV19,TRBD2,-,CASSISQRGHYNEQFF,TGTGCCAGTAGTATTAGCCAGCGGGGGCACTACAATGAGCAGTTCTTC
TRBJ2-5,TRBV10-3,-,-,CAISVGGPEETQYF,TGTGCCATCAGTGTGGGGGGGCCCGAAGAGACCCAGTACTTC
TRBJ1-1,TRBV28,-,-,CASSLVGGTEAFF,TGTGCCAGCAGCTTAGTGGGGGGCACTGAAGCTTTCTTT
TRBJ2-7,TRBV4-1,TRBD2,-,CASSQLWGGGSSYEQYF,TGCGCCAGCAGCCAGCTCTGGGGCGGGGGGTCCTCCTACGAGCAGTACTTC
TRBJ1-1,TRBV6-1,TRBD1,-,CASRAGTAKAFF,TGTGCCAGCAGGGCCGGGACAGCAAAAGCTTTCTTT
TRBJ1-5,TRBV7-9,-,-,CASSASGGGGNQPQHF,TGTGCCAGCAGCGCAAGTGGGGGAGGGGGCAATCAGCCCCAGCATTTT
TRBJ2-7,TRBV6-5,-,once,CASRRSYEQYF,TGTGCCAGCAGGCGTTCCTACGAGCAGTACTTC
TRBJ2-1,TRBV15,-,-,CATSRDGSVDEQFF,TGTGCCACCAGCAGAGATGGTAGCGTCGATGAGCAGTTCTTC
TRBJ1-1,TRBV11-2,TRBD1,-,CASRRTGGASEAFF,TGTGCCAGCAGAAGGACAGGGGGAGCCTCCGAAGCTTTCTTT
TRBJ2-1,TRBV5-1,TRBD2,once,CASSTRTSGGAGHEQFF,TGCGCCAGCAGCACACGGACTAGCGGGGGGGCGGGGCATGAGCAGTTCTTC
TRBJ1-4,TRBV28,-,-,CASSNTLSEKLFF,TGTGCCAGCAGTAATACACTAAGCGAAAAACTGTTTTTT
TRBJ2-2,TRBV5-1,TRBD2,-,CASSLLGTSGGAAGELFF,TGCGCCAGCAGCCTGCTTGGGACTAGCGGGGGGGCCGCCGGGGAGCTGTTTTTT
TRBJ1-4,TRBV9,-,-,CASSVVGGRDEKLFF,TGTGCCAGCAGCGTAGTGGGGGGGCGAGATGAAAAACTGTTTTTT
TRBJ2-5,TRBV5-4,-,-,CATLGQDQETQYF,TGTGCCACCCTGGGGCAAGACCAAGAGACCCAGTACTTC
TRBJ2-7,TRBV14,-,few,CASSSSGYEQYF,TGTGCCAGCAGCTCAAGCGGGTACGAGCAGTACTTC
TRBJ2-7,TRBV5-1,-,-,CASSTSSANYEQYF,TGCGCCAGCAGCACGTCTAGCGCGAACTACGAGCAGTACTTC
TRBJ2-5,TRBV15,-,once,CATSREGARLPQETQYF,TGTGCCACCAGCAGAGAGGGGGCCCGACTGCCTCAAGAGACCCAGTACTTC
TRBJ1-6,TRBV6-5,TRBD1,-,CASSERRDRSPLHF,TGTGCCAGCAGTGAACGCAGGGACAGATCACCCCTCCACTTT
TRBJ2-7,TRBV7-2,TRBD1,-,CASGDRDSSYEQYF,TGTGCCAGCGGTGACCGGGACAGCTCCTACGAGCAGTACTTC